This TCR beta chain originates from a study of OX40 agonist ivuxolimab in advanced cancers. At the level of the study: Patients were treated with intravenous ivuxolimab, dosed at 0.01 to 10 mg/kg and infused every 2 weeks. Findings and limits, study-wide: The study observed clonal expansion of CD4+ and CD8+ blood T cells by week 6 at 0.1 to 3.0 mg/kg.

The data were produced by immunoSEQ multiplex PCR, yet TCRdb's version contains in-frame clones alone and is incomplete. This table has just over 95,000 clones, 70% to 85% appearing once. On this clone itself: Antigen: not known.

The CDR3 consists of 15 residues. Germline CDR1 and CDR2: SGHRS and YFSETQ. The V gene lost 1 base and the J gene lost 2 bases, with 13 bases spanning the gap. This TCR derives from an adult with an advanced solid tumor such as melanoma, head and neck, liver or kidney cancer. Source: CD4+ or CD8+ T cells sorted from blood, taken in a trial of the OX40 agonist ivuxolimab. V usage is TRBV5-1 and J usage is TRBJ2-7; tentatively, D is TRBD2 (6 bases). CDR3 protein: CASSLSHQRAYEQYF. CDR3 in DNA: TGCGCCAGCAGCTTGAGTCATCAGCGGGCCTACGAGCAGTACTTC.